Described below is a single TCR beta chain sequence and its context. The data derive from a study of T cell clones after liver transplantation. CDR1 and CDR2 (germline): SGDLS, YYNGEE. The CDR3 is 15 amino acids. With 0 bases removed from V and 0 bases from J, the gap between germline ends came to 10 bases. TCRdb's table, derived via immunoSEQ multiplex PCR, lists solely in-frame clones and lacks some. The sample carries 85,000 to 110,000 clones, 84% recorded once. The gene calls are TRBV9 and TRBJ2-7, with D possibly matching TRBD2 (6 bases). The sequences come from CD4+ T cells from blood, collected around 48 months after liver transplant. The sequence was collected from a human patient who received a liver transplant. Some T cells could come from the graft donor. CDR3 nucleotide sequence: TGTGCCAGCAGCGTAGGGCTGGACTACTCCTACGAGCAGTACTTC. The encoded protein is CASSVGLDYSYEQYF. Using reference TRBV9 and TRBJ2-7 for the parts outside the CDR3, the full variable domain is DSGVTQTPKHLITATGQRVTLRCSPRSGDLSVYWYQQSLDQGLQFLIQYYNGEERAKGNILERFSAQQFPDLHSELNLSSLELGDSALYFCASSVGLDYSYEQYFGPGTRLTVT.